The clone carrying this T cell receptor beta chain was observed once. What it recognizes is unknown. This sample is drawn from a study of cytomegalovirus exposure and HLA in healthy donors. The CDR3 covers 15 residues. In germline, CDR1 is SQVTM, CDR2 ANQGSEA. Trimming took 7 bases from V and 1 from J, leaving 17 bases between them. The protocol was immunoSEQ multiplex PCR, while the TCRdb copy is restricted to in-frame clones and leaves out a portion. In the table there are 55,000 to 75,000 clones, 90% to 96% of which are singletons. Study-level results: Many donors shared some public TCRs, even though most TCR sequences were rare. Through in vitro validation, three CMV-associated chains were shown to be specific for CMV antigens. Cytomegalovirus association was listed for 164 TCR beta chains. The finding came from a later analysis; first-cohort TCR clusters tended to co-occur in the 110 or so validation repertoires.

Sequencing input: PBMCs. This sequence was found in a woman in her late teens or twenties in good health and CMV-seronegative. V and J are TRBV29-1 and TRBJ2-1, with a possible D match to TRBD2 (7 bases). The CDR3 DNA is TGCAGCGGTTGGGGGGGCAGGGAGTCCTACAATGAGCAGTTCTTC. Its translation: CSGWGGRESYNEQFF.